The 2 T cell receptor beta chains below all came from one sample that was sequenced in a study of blood T cell repertoires in COVID-19. The table came from immunoSEQ multiplex PCR; TCRdb's copy has only in-frame clones and leaves some out. The table includes approximately 150,000 clones, 90% detected once. Input material: peripheral blood. All receptors come from a man between 60 and 75 years old with active or convalescent COVID-19.

CDR3 in amino acids: CASSPPTGFGETQYF. The DNA for the CDR3 is TGTGCCAGCTCACCCCCGACAGGGTTTGGGGAGACCCAGTACTTC. V is TRBV18 and J is TRBJ2-5; 7 bases map to TRBD1. The CDR3 has 15 amino acids. Per germline, CDR1 KGHSH and CDR2 LQKENI. Trimming took 3 bases from V and 5 from J; bases not matched to a gene: 9.

This chain joins TRBV4-1 and TRBJ2-5, with D possibly TRBD1 on 6 matching bases. CDR1 is MGHRA and CDR2 is YSYEKL in the germline V gene. The CDR3 contains 16 residues. V was pared by 1 base and J by 7 bases, with 19 bases between. The CDR3: CASSQGPGRRGGTQYF. CDR3 in DNA: TGCGCCAGCAGCCAAGGTCCGGGACGTCGAGGGGGGACCCAGTACTTC.